One sample yielded the 16 T cell receptor beta chains listed below, sequenced in a study of early T cells in non-severe SARS-CoV-2 infection. TCRdb recomputed calls from the 5' RACE reads with MiXCR, one row per CDR3 protein. The sample lists tens of thousands of distinct CDR3 sequences; roughly 13% were seen once. Input material: whole blood. These receptors all come from an adult who was a healthcare worker with PCR-confirmed SARS-CoV-2 infection or an uninfected control (not recorded which).

The sample holds many counts of this clonotype. The chain uses TRBV6-2 or TRBV6-3 and TRBJ2-1; possible D gene TRBD2, 5 bases. The CDR3 has 15 residues. Germline assignment: CDR1 MNHEY and CDR2 SVGEGT. With 6 bases removed from V and 0 bases from J, the gap between germline ends came to 12 bases. This chain's CDR3 is CASRSGSFSYNEQFF. CDR3 DNA: TGTGCCAGCAGGTCTGGGAGCTTCTCCTACAATGAGCAGTTCTTC.

J is TRBJ1-3 and V is TRBV29-1; D might be TRBD1 (5 bases). CDR1 and CDR2 (germline): SQVTM, ANQGSEA. Trimming removed 4 bases at V and 0 bases at J, with 10 bases between. The CDR3 length is 14 residues. The CDR3 coding sequence is TGCAGCGTTGTATCGACAGCCTCTGGAAACACCATATATTTT. This translates into CSVVSTASGNTIYF.

This clonotype was seen a few times. The J gene is TRBJ1-5, the V gene TRBV2; 9 bases match TRBD1. Germline lookup yields CDR1 SNHLY and CDR2 FYNNEI. Trimming took 1 base from V and 9 from J; bases not matched to a gene: 4. The CDR3 consists of 14 residues. The CDR3 bases are TGTGCCAGCAGTGAAGGACAGGGGGAGCGGCCCCAGCATTTT. It encodes CASSEGQGERPQHF.

This clonotype has ten or more counts. J is TRBJ2-7 and V is TRBV27, with TRBD1 as a possible D gene (6 bases). Trimming took 6 bases from V and 1 from J, leaving 13 bases between them. The CDR3 spans 14 residues. CDR1 is MNHEY, CDR2 SMNVEV, per germline (reference sequence). In DNA form, the CDR3 reads TGTGCCAGCAGCCGGGACACCGTATCCTACGAGCAGTACTTC. Protein sequence: CASSRDTVSYEQYF.

This clonotype was counted many times. This rearrangement joins TRBV7-3 to TRBJ2-2, with D perhaps matching TRBD2 (5 bases). V lost 4 bases to trimming and J lost 4 bases, with 13 bases between them. Germline CDR1 SGHTA, CDR2 FQGTGA. The CDR3 contains 15 residues. DNA of the CDR3: TGTGCCAGCAGCTCATCAACTAGTCCCACCGGGGAGCTGTTTTTT. This codes for CASSSSTSPTGELFF.

This clonotype was counted between two and nine times. The rearrangement uses TRBV24-1 and TRBJ1-5; unclear D gene. The CDR3 covers 13 residues. Germline CDR1 reads KGHDR; CDR2 reads SFDVKD. V was clipped by 9 bases and J by 7 bases, with 15 bases between them. The CDR3 nucleotides read TGTGCCACCTTTAGGTCCTCGAGGCAGCCCCAGCATTTT. Protein: CATFRSSRQPQHF.

The sample holds a few counts of this clonotype. The chain recombines TRBV6-2 or TRBV6-3 with TRBJ1-1, with unresolved D. This CDR3 is built from 14 residues. Germline V gene sequence: CDR1 MNHEY, CDR2 SVGEGT. Deletions cut 4 bases from V and 4 bases from J, with 13 bases between. In DNA form, the CDR3 reads TGTGCCAGCAGTTCCCCGCAAGAGACCACTGAAGCTTTCTTT. It is translated as CASSSPQETTEAFF.

This clonotype was picked up a small number of times. The CDR3 region is CASTLNWGELWTEAFF. The CDR3, as DNA: TGTGCCAGCACCCTAAATTGGGGCGAATTGTGGACTGAAGCTTTCTTT. V and J are TRBV7-8 and TRBJ1-1; TRBD1 is a possible D gene (5 bases). Germline V gene data show CDR1 as SGHVS and CDR2 as FQNEAQ. The CDR3 runs to 16 residues. Deletions cut 7 bases from V and 5 bases from J, with 23 bases between.

V is TRBV6-5 and J is TRBJ2-7; 8 bases match TRBD2. Germline V CDR1 and CDR2: MNHEY, SVGAGI. After removal of 0 bases from V and 0 bases from J, the junction contained 4 bases not matched to a gene. The CDR3 covers 16 residues. The chain's CDR3 is CASSYSLAGSSYEQYF. CDR3 nucleotides: TGTGCCAGCAGTTACTCGCTAGCGGGTAGCTCCTACGAGCAGTACTTC.

This clonotype has a count of ten or more. The chain uses TRBV18 and TRBJ1-1; D is uncertain. The germline gives CDR1 KGHSH, CDR2 LQKENI. Trimming removed 3 bases at V and 4 bases at J, with 12 bases between. CDR3 size: 14 residues. The CDR3 reads CASSPGPEGTEAFF. For the CDR3, the DNA is TGTGCCAGCTCACCCGGGCCAGAGGGCACTGAAGCTTTCTTT.

The chain couples TRBV6-2 or TRBV6-3 to TRBJ2-2; TRBD1 might be the D (6 bases). V was clipped by 4 bases and J by 1 base, with 10 bases between them. Germline V lookup: CDR1 MNHEY, CDR2 SVGEGT. The CDR3 has 15 amino acids. The CDR3 is CASSSGTRNTGELFF. In nucleotides, the CDR3 is TGTGCCAGCAGTTCCGGGACACGGAACACCGGGGAGCTGTTTTTT.

This clonotype was detected only a few times. This chain links TRBV28 with TRBJ1-1; no clear D. CDR1 is MDHEN and CDR2 is SYDVKM in the germline V gene. There are 14 residues in the CDR3. V lost 2 bases and J lost 1, with 8 bases in between. The CDR3 loop reads CASSLQLRNTEAFF. The CDR3 bases are TGTGCCAGCAGTTTACAGCTGAGGAACACTGAAGCTTTCTTT.

The rearrangement joins TRBV5-1 to TRBJ1-6; 8 bases align to TRBD1. This CDR3 is built from 15 residues. V shed 7 bases and J 10 bases; nucleotides not matched to a gene: 13. Germline values: CDR1 SGHRS, CDR2 YFSETQ. CDR3 coding DNA: TGCGCCAGCTCCTCCGGGGCGGGACAGGCATCACCCCTCCACTTT. The encoded protein is CASSSGAGQASPLHF. The variable domain in full, with the rest retrieved from reference TRBV5-1 and TRBJ1-6, is KAGVTQTPRYLIKTRGQQVTLSCSPISGHRSVSWYQQTPGQGLQFLFEYFSETQRNKGNFPGRFSGRQFSNSRSEMNVSTLELGDSALYLCASSSGAGQASPLHFGNGTRLTVT.

This clonotype was seen a few times. The chain links TRBV6-6 to TRBJ2-2, with D perhaps TRBD1 or TRBD2 (6 bases each). V gave up 6 bases and J gave up 4 bases, with 12 bases separating them. The germline gives CDR1 MNHNY, CDR2 SVGAGI (reference sequence). There are 14 residues in the CDR3. For the CDR3, the DNA is TGTGCCAGCAGGGGGGGCGGAGCCACCGGGGAGCTGTTTTTT. Amino acid sequence: CASRGGGATGELFF.

The table lists this clonotype with a few counts. J is TRBJ2-7 and V is TRBV28; the D gene is possibly TRBD2 (7 bases). The length of the CDR3 is 15 residues. Germline CDR1 and CDR2: MDHEN and SYDVKM. Trimming removed 6 bases from V and 4 bases from J, with 19 bases in between. CDR3 coding DNA: TGTGCCAGCAGCCCCCGCGGGGGCGTAATGTACGAGCAGTACTTC. Translation gives CASSPRGGVMYEQYF.

In its sample, this clonotype was seen many times. V usage is TRBV7-8 and J usage is TRBJ2-7; TRBD1 is a possible D gene (5 bases). V was clipped by 4 bases and J by 0 bases, with 13 bases between them. The germline V gene encodes CDR1 SGHVS and CDR2 FQNEAQ. The CDR3 covers 15 residues. CDR3 loop: CASSSGRTSSYEQYF. CDR3 sequence (DNA): TGTGCCAGCAGCTCCGGCCGGACAAGCTCCTACGAGCAGTACTTC. The whole variable domain, filled in from reference TRBV7-8 and TRBJ2-7, reads GAGVSQSPRYKVAKRGQDVALRCDPISGHVSLFWYQQALGQGPEFLTYFQNEAQLDKSGLPSDRFFAERPEGSVSTLKIQRTQQEDSAVYLCASSSGRTSSYEQYFGPGTRLTVT.